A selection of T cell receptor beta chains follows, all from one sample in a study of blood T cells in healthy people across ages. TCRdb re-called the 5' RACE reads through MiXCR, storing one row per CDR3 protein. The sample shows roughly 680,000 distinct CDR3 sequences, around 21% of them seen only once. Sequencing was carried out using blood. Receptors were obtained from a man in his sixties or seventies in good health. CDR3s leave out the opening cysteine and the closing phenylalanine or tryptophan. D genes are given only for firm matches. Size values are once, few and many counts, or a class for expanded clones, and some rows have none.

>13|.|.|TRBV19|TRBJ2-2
ASSMRLVGTGELF
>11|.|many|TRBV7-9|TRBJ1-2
ASRRTGPYGYT
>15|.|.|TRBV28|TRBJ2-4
ASSPPVRTVAKNIQY
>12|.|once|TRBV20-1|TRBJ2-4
SADVYRPKNIQY
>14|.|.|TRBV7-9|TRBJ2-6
ASSPFTGRGANVLT
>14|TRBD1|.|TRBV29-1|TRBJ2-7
SVEAIGQGASYEQY
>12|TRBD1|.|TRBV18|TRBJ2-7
ASSRDRNGGEQY
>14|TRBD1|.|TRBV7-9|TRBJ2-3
ASSYRQGVRTDTQY
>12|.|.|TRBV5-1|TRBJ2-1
ASSLGSMEDEQF
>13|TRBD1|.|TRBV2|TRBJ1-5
ASRFGTGGNQPQH